This TCR beta chain was recovered during a study of control samples from healthy donors and cancer patients. The germline CDR1 and CDR2 sequences are GTSNPN and SVGIG (reference sequence). CDR3 length: 14 amino acids. V was pared by 0 bases and J by 7 bases, with 3 bases of the junction left unmatched. Clones were read by immunoSEQ multiplex PCR, and TCRdb kept only the in-frame ones, dropping some. The sample lists tens of thousands of clones, around 94% occurring once. V is TRBV30 and J is TRBJ2-7; 13 bases agree with TRBD2. The TCR sequence derives from a man between 60 and 75 years old in good health. The sample comprised blood. CDR3 amino acids: CAWSVLAGGGEQYF. CDR3 sequence (DNA): TGTGCCTGGAGTGTACTAGCGGGAGGGGGGGAGCAGTACTTC.